Listed below are T cell receptor beta chains from one sample, sequenced in a study of T cells after yellow fever vaccination. TCRdb itself ran the 5' RACE reads through MiXCR, one entry per CDR3 protein. The sample contains 150,000 to 200,000 distinct CDR3 sequences, roughly 6.2% of which appear only once. Material: CD4+ T cells sorted from PBMCs, obtained on the day of the first yellow fever vaccination. Receptors originate from a man in his late teens or twenties who received the YFV17D yellow fever vaccine. Each CDR3 is given with its conserved first and last residue. Fields, in order: D gene, J gene, clone size, V gene, CDR3 DNA, CDR3 protein. The D gene is left open where the match is weak. Clone size, where shown, is once, few, many, or a class for clones that have expanded.

- TRBJ1-1 many TRBV20-1 TGCAGTGCTAGGGAATACTCAATACCTTTCTTT CSAREYSIPFF
- TRBJ2-5 many TRBV11-2 TGTGCCAGCAGCTTACCTGGGCAGCCCCAAGTGACCCAGTACTTC CASSLPGQPQVTQYF
TRBD1 TRBJ1-2 many TRBV4-3 TGCGCCAGCAGCACCCCTGACAGGGGTTCCAACTATGGCTACACCTTC CASSTPDRGSNYGYTF
- TRBJ2-5 many TRBV7-8 TGTGCCAGCACCTTCAATGGGCAGGGGAAACAAGAGACCCAGTACTTC CASTFNGQGKQETQYF
- TRBJ2-3 many TRBV4-1 TGCGCCAGCAGCCAAGGACTAGAAAATACGCAGTATTTT CASSQGLENTQYF
- TRBJ1-1 few TRBV29-1 TGCAGCGTGATGGGGGGGGGGCCTTCGGTTTTCTTT CSVMGGGPSVFF
- TRBJ1-5 - TRBV6-2/TRBV6-3 TGTGCCAGCAGTTCCCGTTGGCAGGCGAGCAATCAGCCCCAGCATTTT CASSSRWQASNQPQHF
- TRBJ1-1 many TRBV20-1 TGCAGTGCTAGACCAGGCCTGGGACTGAACACTGAAGCTTTCTTT CSARPGLGLNTEAFF
TRBD2 TRBJ2-3 many TRBV29-1 TGCAGCGCCCGAGATAGCGGGGGGGCTGATACGCAGTATTTT CSARDSGGADTQYF
- TRBJ1-2 many TRBV7-8 TGTGCCAGCAGCCCGAGGACAAAGAAGTTCGGCTACACCTTC CASSPRTKKFGYTF
TRBD1 TRBJ2-3 many TRBV7-2 TGTGCCAGCAGCCCGTTACAAGGGACAGGCGGCACAGATACGCAGTATTTT CASSPLQGTGGTDTQYF
- TRBJ2-2 - TRBV7-9 TGTGCCAGCAGCTTAACCCCGGGTCTCCCCGGGGAGCTGTTTTTT CASSLTPGLPGELFF
TRBD2 TRBJ2-3 many TRBV12-3/TRBV12-4 TGTGCCAGCAGAAGCGGGGGGGCAGGTGGAGATACGCAGTATTTT CASRSGGAGGDTQYF
- TRBJ2-4 many TRBV3-1 TGTGCCAGCAGCCAAGGGTCAGGGTCCAAAAACATTCAGTACTTC CASSQGSGSKNIQYF
- TRBJ2-5 many TRBV11-3 TGTGCCAGGCCTTTAGGCAGCAATGCACAAGAGACCCAGTACTTC CARPLGSNAQETQYF
- TRBJ2-1 many TRBV9 TGTGCCAGCAGCGTAACCGGGGCTGAGCAGTTCTTC CASSVTGAEQFF